This T cell receptor (beta chain) was sequenced during a study of early T cells in non-severe SARS-CoV-2 infection. Turning to the study itself: Chains stayed unpaired after sequencing of bulk RNA from unsorted whole blood.

This clonotype was recorded many times. V dropped 4 bases and J dropped 8; count of bases not matched to a gene: 8. The CDR3 length is 16 residues. CDR1 is SGDLS and CDR2 is YYNGEE in the germline V gene. TCRdb re-called the 5' RACE reads through MiXCR, storing one row per CDR3 protein. The repertoire holds tens of thousands of distinct CDR3 sequences, with approximately 15% as singletons. The source material was whole blood, sampled at baseline. This chain uses TRBV9 with TRBJ2-1, with TRBD2 matching 14 bases. The clonotype originates from an adult who was a healthcare worker with PCR-confirmed SARS-CoV-2 infection or an uninfected control (not recorded which). The CDR3 DNA sequence: TGTGCCAGCAGCCCCGGCGGGACTAGCGGGAGCCATGAGCAGTTCTTC. It is translated as CASSPGGTSGSHEQFF.